These T cell receptor beta chains were read from a single sample in a study of blood T cells in healthy people across ages. Via MiXCR, TCRdb re-called the 5' RACE reads, giving one row per CDR3 protein. The sample gives around 520,000 distinct CDR3 sequences, about 28% of which show up once; 3% to 4.5% is in the top ten. Another study also made use of these data, one on T cells of mothers and their children.

The sample consisted of blood. The receptor source for this set is a boy between 2 and 10 years old in good health. The CDR3 runs from the conserved cysteine through the conserved F or W. D genes are given only for firm matches. Clone size appears in some rows only: once, few, many, or a class for an expanded clone.

TRBV9	TRBD2	TRBJ2-1	-	CASSVVTSGSYNEQFF	TGTGCCAGCAGCGTAGTAACTAGCGGCTCCTACAATGAGCAGTTCTTC
TRBV7-2	-	TRBJ2-5	-	CASSLARGQGETQYF	TGTGCCAGCAGCTTAGCGCGGGGGCAGGGGGAGACCCAGTACTTC
TRBV4-3	-	TRBJ1-4	-	CASSQVASSNEKLFF	TGCGCCAGCAGCCAAGTCGCTAGTTCTAATGAAAAACTGTTTTTT
TRBV7-2	-	TRBJ2-6	-	CASRPGSTGANVLTF	TGTGCCAGCAGACCAGGGAGTACTGGGGCCAACGTCCTGACTTTC
TRBV7-2	-	TRBJ2-7	many	CASSPTPTDSYEQYF	TGTGCCAGCAGCCCGACCCCGACGGATTCCTACGAGCAGTACTTC
TRBV2	-	TRBJ2-3	-	CASSLAFSDTQYF	TGTGCCAGCAGTCTAGCATTTTCAGATACGCAGTATTTT
TRBV5-4	-	TRBJ1-2	-	CASSLQGRRIVKGYTF	TGTGCCAGCAGCTTGCAGGGTCGTCGTATCGTCAAGGGCTACACCTTC
TRBV19	-	TRBJ2-7	-	CASSIAGGTVYEQYF	TGTGCCAGTAGTATAGCCGGCGGCACAGTCTACGAGCAGTACTTC
TRBV20-1	-	TRBJ1-1	many	CSARGNTEAFF	TGCAGTGCTAGGGGGAACACTGAAGCTTTCTTT
TRBV10-3	TRBD1	TRBJ2-7	many	CAISGAGTEKGVYEQYF	TGTGCCATCAGTGGCGCCGGGACAGAAAAGGGAGTCTACGAGCAGTACTTC
TRBV4-1	TRBD1	TRBJ1-6	-	CASSQRTGDNSPLHF	TGCGCCAGCAGCCAACGGACAGGGGATAATTCACCCCTCCACTTT
TRBV4-1	TRBD1	TRBJ1-1	few	CASSRWDRNTEAFF	TGCGCCAGCAGCCGATGGGACAGGAACACTGAAGCTTTCTTT
TRBV6-5	-	TRBJ2-7	-	CASSYRPSSYEQYF	TGTGCCAGCAGTTACAGGCCCAGCTCCTACGAGCAGTACTTC
TRBV6-7	-	TRBJ2-5	-	CASSLNRDDPRETQYF	TGTGCCAGCAGTCTAAACCGGGACGATCCTCGAGAGACCCAGTACTTC
TRBV10-3	-	TRBJ2-7	few	CAISVGDGSYEQYF	TGTGCCATCAGTGTCGGGGACGGGTCCTACGAGCAGTACTTC
TRBV20-1	-	TRBJ1-2	few	CSANSVEGRIYGYTF	TGCAGTGCTAACTCGGTGGAGGGACGGATCTATGGCTACACCTTC
TRBV20-1	TRBD1	TRBJ1-4	-	CSALDRGGEKLFF	TGCAGTGCCCTCGACAGGGGAGGAGAAAAACTGTTTTTT
TRBV6-2/TRBV6-3	TRBD2	TRBJ2-5	few	CASSYLSSGGETQYF	TGTGCCAGCAGTTACCTGTCTAGCGGGGGAGAGACCCAGTACTTC
TRBV7-8	-	TRBJ1-2	-	CASSSLGGLVGYTF	TGTGCCAGCAGCTCGCTAGGGGGGCTTGTGGGCTACACCTTC
TRBV12-3/TRBV12-4	-	TRBJ2-3	-	CASSSRRDATDTEYF	TGTGCCAGCAGCTCTCGCCGAGATGCCACAGATACGGAGTATTTT
TRBV10-3	-	TRBJ2-5	many	CAIASTEKETQYF	TGTGCCATCGCCTCGACCGAAAAAGAGACCCAGTACTTC
TRBV7-8	-	TRBJ2-3	many	CASSLPVGGGGDTQYF	TGTGCCAGCAGCCTTCCCGTCGGGGGCGGGGGAGATACGCAGTATTTT
TRBV30	-	TRBJ1-1	-	CAWTVLKRAAFF	TGTGCCTGGACCGTACTGAAAAGGGCCGCTTTCTTT
TRBV9	-	TRBJ1-3	few	CASSVHDDGHSGNTIYF	TGTGCCAGCAGCGTGCATGACGACGGCCACTCTGGAAACACCATATATTTT
TRBV27	-	TRBJ2-3	many	CASSLGASTDTQYF	TGTGCCAGCAGTTTGGGGGCGAGCACAGATACGCAGTATTTT
TRBV10-3	TRBD1	TRBJ1-1	few	CAISESRTGNTEAFF	TGTGCCATCAGTGAGTCTCGGACAGGGAACACTGAAGCTTTCTTT
TRBV7-2	TRBD2	TRBJ2-7	-	CASSLEAGTNYEQYF	TGTGCCAGCAGCTTAGAAGCGGGGACTAACTACGAGCAGTACTTC
TRBV11-2	TRBD2	TRBJ2-1	-	CASSLVMVGGEQFF	TGTGCCAGCAGCTTAGTTATGGTGGGAGGGGAGCAGTTCTTC
TRBV15	TRBD2	TRBJ2-5	-	CATSRVAQGAGDETQYF	TGTGCCACCAGCAGAGTGGCCCAAGGGGCGGGAGATGAGACCCAGTACTTC
TRBV30	-	TRBJ1-1	few	CAWSTPTGANTEAFF	TGTGCCTGGAGTACACCCACGGGTGCAAACACTGAAGCTTTCTTT
TRBV27	-	TRBJ1-2	few	CASSLWGPNYGYTF	TGTGCCAGCAGTTTATGGGGGCCTAACTATGGCTACACCTTC
TRBV7-2	-	TRBJ2-1	-	CASSSDGVNEQFF	TGTGCCAGCAGCTCGGACGGGGTCAATGAGCAGTTCTTC
TRBV3-1	-	TRBJ2-4	few	CASSQGSIDSAKNIQYF	TGTGCCAGCAGCCAAGGCAGCATTGACAGTGCCAAAAACATTCAGTACTTC
TRBV10-3	-	TRBJ2-7	-	CAISESKVRSYEQYF	TGTGCCATCAGTGAGTCGAAGGTCAGATCCTACGAGCAGTACTTC
TRBV12-5	-	TRBJ2-3	few	CASEKGAGSTDTQYF	TGTGCTAGTGAAAAAGGGGCAGGGAGCACAGATACGCAGTATTTT
TRBV12-3/TRBV12-4	TRBD2	TRBJ2-1	-	CASGTSGRSGEQFF	TGTGCCAGCGGGACTAGCGGGAGATCGGGTGAGCAGTTCTTC
TRBV30	-	TRBJ2-7	-	CAWLVTSYEQYF	TGTGCCTGGCTTGTCACCTCCTACGAGCAGTACTTC
TRBV18	-	TRBJ2-4	few	CASSPPSSSSIQYF	TGTGCCAGCTCACCACCATCCAGTTCGAGCATTCAGTACTTC
TRBV12-3/TRBV12-4	TRBD1	TRBJ1-2	-	CASSPGTDGGYTF	TGTGCCAGCAGCCCCGGGACAGATGGAGGCTACACCTTC
TRBV11-2	-	TRBJ1-2	-	CASSNTTYAGAANGYTF	TGTGCCAGCAGCAATACTACCTACGCAGGGGCCGCTAATGGCTACACCTTC
TRBV7-8	-	TRBJ2-2	-	CASSSYTNTGELFF	TGTGCCAGCAGCTCCTACACCAACACTGGGGAGCTGTTTTTT
TRBV12-3/TRBV12-4	TRBD1	TRBJ1-4	-	CASSPGTAGMKKLFF	TGTGCCAGCAGTCCCGGGACAGCGGGAATGAAAAAACTGTTTTTT
TRBV3-1	TRBD2	TRBJ2-2	-	CASSQDWASGSGELFF	TGTGCCAGCAGCCAAGATTGGGCTAGCGGGAGTGGGGAGCTGTTTTTT
TRBV12-3/TRBV12-4	-	TRBJ1-3	-	CASSFSPGTTGNTIYF	TGTGCCAGCAGTTTCTCCCCCGGGACAACTGGAAACACCATATATTTT
TRBV6-2/TRBV6-3	-	TRBJ2-1	-	CASTATGDNEQFF	TGTGCCAGCACCGCGACAGGAGACAATGAGCAGTTCTTC
TRBV3-1	-	TRBJ2-1	-	CASSHGAGEQFF	TGTGCCAGCAGCCACGGGGCGGGTGAGCAGTTCTTC
TRBV11-2	TRBD2	TRBJ2-7	-	CASSPFWRGGSYDEQYF	TGTGCCAGCAGCCCTTTTTGGCGAGGCGGGAGTTATGACGAGCAGTACTTC
TRBV29-1	-	TRBJ2-1	few	CSAGDSREYYNEQFF	TGCAGCGCCGGGGACAGTCGGGAGTACTACAATGAGCAGTTCTTC
TRBV20-1	-	TRBJ2-7	-	CSANGEAVYEQYF	TGCAGTGCAAACGGGGAGGCGGTCTACGAGCAGTACTTC
TRBV5-1	-	TRBJ2-1	many	CASSPDAKGVGRFF	TGCGCCAGCAGCCCTGACGCTAAAGGGGTTGGTCGGTTCTTC
TRBV11-3	TRBD2	TRBJ2-1	-	CASSLGRGAPQFF	TGTGCCAGCAGCTTAGGGCGGGGGGCCCCACAGTTCTTC
TRBV5-4	TRBD1	TRBJ1-2	-	CASNPGGGSLDGYTF	TGTGCCAGCAACCCTGGAGGGGGCTCTCTGGATGGCTACACCTTC
TRBV3-1	TRBD2	TRBJ2-5	-	CASSKASGGLWETQYF	TGTGCCAGCAGCAAGGCAAGCGGGGGACTCTGGGAGACCCAGTACTTC
TRBV9	-	TRBJ2-5	-	CASSVRAQETQYF	TGTGCCAGCAGCGTCCGGGCCCAAGAGACCCAGTACTTC
TRBV12-3/TRBV12-4	-	TRBJ1-3	few	CASSLYWFSGTSGNTIYF	TGTGCCAGCAGTTTATATTGGTTTTCTGGGACCTCTGGAAACACCATATATTTT
TRBV7-9	-	TRBJ1-2	few	CASSLIGQPLNYGYTF	TGTGCCAGCAGCCTAATTGGACAGCCACTTAACTATGGCTACACCTTC
TRBV30	-	TRBJ2-5	few	CAWSTLRDFQETQYF	TGTGCCTGGAGTACCCTCCGGGACTTCCAAGAGACCCAGTACTTC
TRBV9	TRBD1	TRBJ1-5	-	CASSVGQGGNQPQHF	TGTGCCAGCAGCGTCGGACAGGGTGGCAATCAGCCCCAGCATTTT
TRBV5-5	-	TRBJ1-4	few	CASSLRSGTPNEKLFF	TGTGCCAGCAGCTTGAGGTCCGGGACCCCAAATGAAAAACTGTTTTTT